Listed here are 18 T cell receptor beta chains from one sample, sequenced in a study of regulatory T cells in long-lasting Graves disease. The time point is: newly diagnosed GD, antithyroid drugs for less than 3 months. Preparation of the TCR library used RNA extracted from PBMCs. Building the TCR beta libraries relied on iRepertoire HTBI primers, and CDR3 regions underwent Arm-PCR. MiXCR, run by TCRdb on the multiplex PCR reads, gives a single entry per CDR3 protein. The sample consists of fewer than 500,000 distinct CDR3 sequences, 15% to 20% of them appearing once. This same sample was also part of a study on T cells in Graves' hyperthyroidism and ophthalmopathy.

This sample comprised peripheral blood mononuclear cells (PBMCs), obtained at new diagnosis, from a patient treated with antithyroid drugs. The receptor set was obtained from a man aged 35-49 years with Graves disease.

This clonotype was recorded a few times. One end of the junction does not line up with germline, which may come from a read error. This chain uses TRBV5-1 with TRBJ2-1; no clear D. CDR1 SGHRS and CDR2 YFSETQ come from the germline V gene. The CDR3 length is 14 residues. The chain's CDR3 is CASSSDMYTGQKYF. The CDR3 region has the DNA TGCGCCAGCAGCTCAGACATGTATACCGGTCAGAAGTACTTC.

The chain uses TRBV4-2 and TRBJ2-2; D uncertain. CDR1 LGHNA and CDR2 YNFKEQ come from the germline V gene. The germline V and J ends were trimmed by 0 bases and 5 bases, with 7 bases remaining between them. The CDR3 has 14 residues. The CDR3 DNA reads as TGTGCCAGCAGCCAAGAGTCAGCAACCGGGGAGCTGTTTTTT. Encoded protein: CASSQESATGELFF.

This clonotype was found many times. The chain couples TRBV7-9 to TRBJ2-5; 7 bases fit TRBD2. Trimming removed 1 base from V and 5 bases from J; junction bases left unmatched: 1. Germline values: CDR1 SEHNR, CDR2 FQNEAQ (reference sequence). This CDR3 is built from 13 residues. This chain's CDR3 is CASSLVLAETQYF. The CDR3 DNA sequence: TGTGCCAGCAGCTTAGTACTAGCGGAGACCCAGTACTTC.

This clonotype was found many times. The chain has TRBV5-1 and TRBJ2-7; TRBD2 aligns across 12 bases. Trimming took 4 bases from V and 0 from J; bases not matched to a gene: 14. This CDR3 has 19 residues. CDR1 SGHRS and CDR2 YFSETQ come from the germline V gene. The CDR3 DNA reads TGCGCCAGCAGCGATAGACTAGCGGGAGAACCCTCCGACTCCTACGAGCAGTACTTC. This sequence encodes CASSDRLAGEPSDSYEQYF.

In its sample, this clonotype was seen many times. This chain links TRBV27 with TRBJ2-1; 8 positions match TRBD1. This CDR3 has 15 residues. CDR1 is MNHEY, CDR2 SMNVEV, per germline (reference sequence). V was clipped by 3 bases and J by 8 bases; unmatched bases: 9. The CDR3 sequence: CASSFTGQERDEQFF. CDR3 nucleotide sequence: TGTGCCAGCAGTTTTACGGGACAGGAGCGGGATGAGCAGTTCTTC.

The sample holds a few counts of this clonotype. Germline is not matched at one junction end, which may reflect a read error. The V gene is TRBV12-3 or TRBV12-4, the J gene TRBJ2-7, with 8 positions matching TRBD1. This CDR3 has 15 amino acids. The chain's CDR3 is CDSSGTGTGSYEQYF. The CDR3 region has the DNA TGTGACAGCAGTGGCACCGGGACAGGCTCCTACGAGCAGTACTTC.

This clonotype was seen ten or more times. The V gene is TRBV20-1, the J gene TRBJ2-3; D unclear. V lost 5 bases to trimming and J lost 4 bases, with 10 bases between them. CDR3 length: 12 amino acids. Germline-derived CDR1 and CDR2 are DFQATT and SNEGSKA (reference sequence). The CDR3 DNA reads TGCAGTGCTGACCGAGAGTCAGATACGCAGTATTTT. Translated: CSADRESDTQYF.

This clonotype turned up a few times. This could be a read error, since a much larger clone is one nucleotide away. Here the CDR3 omits its conserved ending phenylalanine or tryptophan, so a read error is the likely source. V is TRBV6-1 and J is TRBJ2-7; D is unclear. CDR1 and CDR2 (germline): MNHNS, SASEGT. The ends were cut back, 7 bases at V and 0 bases at J, with 7 bases in the middle. The CDR3 length is 12 residues. The CDR3 DNA is TGTGCCAGCAACCCTAGCTCCTACGAGCAGTACCTC. Translation gives CASNPSSYEQYL.

This clonotype occurred many times. This chain links TRBV5-1 with TRBJ2-1; 12 bases agree with TRBD2. The CDR3 covers 13 residues. Per germline, CDR1 SGHRS and CDR2 YFSETQ. Unmatched junction bases numbered 2, after V lost 5 bases and J lost 8 bases. CDR3 sequence: CASRRLAGDEQFF. Written as DNA, the CDR3 is TGCGCCAGCAGAAGACTAGCGGGAGATGAGCAGTTCTTC.

The rearrangement joins TRBV7-9 to TRBJ2-7; TRBD2 matches 13 bases. Germline CDR1 reads SEHNR; CDR2 reads FQNEAQ (reference sequence). The CDR3 is 15 amino acids. V gave up 5 bases and J gave up 1 base; unmatched junction bases: 2. In nucleotides, the CDR3 is TGTGCCAGCAGCGGGACTAGCGGGGAGTCCTACGAGCAGTACTTC. Translating it yields CASSGTSGESYEQYF.

In this sample, this clonotype turned up many times. The chain is built from TRBV12-3 or TRBV12-4 and TRBJ2-5; 16 bases map to TRBD2. The CDR3 length is 17 residues. V lost 6 bases to trimming and J lost 5 bases; unmatched junction nucleotides: 9. CDR3 residues: CASSPPGGLAGGETQYF. CDR3 nucleotides: TGTGCCAGCAGCCCTCCCGGGGGACTAGCGGGAGGGGAGACCCAGTACTTC.

This clonotype was recorded a few times. The chain links TRBV6-1 to TRBJ2-7, with D possibly TRBD2 on 5 matching bases. V lost 6 bases and J 6 bases, leaving 15 bases between the germline ends. This CDR3 has 13 residues. Germline V gene data show CDR1 as MNHNS and CDR2 as SASEGT. In nucleotides, the CDR3 is TGTGCCAGCAGCCAGCCGAGGGCCCTCGAGCAGTACTTC. It yields the protein CASSQPRALEQYF.

In its sample, this clonotype was seen many times. This chain connects TRBV24-1 to TRBJ2-5; the D gene could be TRBD1 or TRBD2 (5 bases each). Trimming took off 0 bases at V and 4 bases at J, with 11 bases between the two ends. The CDR3 is 15 amino acids. Germline values: CDR1 KGHDR, CDR2 SFDVKD. DNA for the CDR3: TGTGCCACCAGTGATTTGGGGGGACCATCAGAGACCCAGTACTTC. Amino acids: CATSDLGGPSETQYF.

This clonotype was observed a few times. The chain joins TRBV28 to TRBJ1-5; 8 bases are shared with TRBD1. V lost 4 bases, J lost 2 bases, and 10 bases stayed unmatched. CDR3 length equals 17 residues. Looked up from germline, CDR1 is MDHEN and CDR2 is SYDVKM. The chain's CDR3 is CASSSMIGQGGNQPQHF. The CDR3 DNA is TGTGCCAGCAGTTCAATGATAGGACAGGGAGGCAATCAGCCCCAGCATTTT.

This clonotype was seen ten or more times. V and J are TRBV5-1 and TRBJ2-5; 7 bases line up with TRBD2. This CDR3 contains 16 residues. V trimming: 3 bases; J trimming: 5 bases; junction bases outside the gene matches: 13. Germline CDR1 is SGHRS and CDR2 is YFSETQ. The CDR3 DNA is TGCGCCAGCAGCTCCTCTAGCGGCCCGGCGCGGGAGACCCAGTACTTC. This sequence encodes CASSSSSGPARETQYF.

The chain uses TRBV7-3 and TRBJ1-1; possibly TRBD1 for D (5 bases). The CDR3 runs to 15 residues. V was cut by 3 bases and J by 1 base, with 12 bases left in between. Looked up from germline, CDR1 is SGHTA and CDR2 is FQGTGA. In DNA form, the CDR3 reads TGTGCCAGCAGCTTGCAGGGACTGCCGAACACTGAAGCTTTCTTT. This codes for CASSLQGLPNTEAFF.

A word on this clonotype: This may be a read error: a much more frequent sequence differs by one nucleotide. This chain links TRBV30 with TRBJ1-2; 7 nucleotides match TRBD1. The CDR3 has 16 amino acids. Germline V gene data show CDR1 as GTSNPN and CDR2 as SVGIG (reference sequence). The ends lost 1 base at V and 8 bases at J; junction bases unmatched: 16. The CDR3 DNA reads TGTGCCTGGAGTGCCCCGGGAAGACCGACAGGGCGCGGCTACACCTTC. This codes for CAWSAPGRPTGRGYTF.

This clonotype was detected many times. This chain joins TRBV11-2 and TRBJ2-7; D assignment may be TRBD1 or TRBD2 (5 bases each). Germline values: CDR1 SGHAT, CDR2 FQNNGV. This CDR3 has 14 residues. V lost 3 bases and J lost 1, with 10 bases in between. The CDR3 coding sequence is TGTGCCAGCAGCTTGGGGACGGGATCCTACGAGCAGTACTTC. This encodes CASSLGTGSYEQYF.